This paragraph reports one T cell receptor beta chain. What it recognizes is unknown. The data originate from a study of T cells after yellow fever vaccination. Study results and limitations: Detected again after the booster were most primary-vaccination clones, at about 96% CD4 and 80% to 90% CD8.

The CDR3 length is 16 residues. CDR1 is SGHRS and CDR2 is YFSETQ in the germline V gene. The V end lost 4 bases, the J end lost 0 bases, and 16 bases lay between the germline ends. TCRdb processed the 5' RACE reads anew with MiXCR; each CDR3 protein has one entry. The table records approximately 350,000 distinct CDR3 sequences, about 9.9% of them present only once. This rearrangement joins TRBV5-1 to TRBJ1-1, with a possible D match to TRBD1 (6 bases). This TCR was recovered from a young man who received the YFV17D yellow fever vaccine. Material: PBMCs, obtained on the day of the first yellow fever vaccination. The CDR3 DNA sequence: TGCGCCAGCAGCCTGGATGGGGGCCCGATGAACACTGAAGCTTTCTTT. Translated, it gives CASSLDGGPMNTEAFF.